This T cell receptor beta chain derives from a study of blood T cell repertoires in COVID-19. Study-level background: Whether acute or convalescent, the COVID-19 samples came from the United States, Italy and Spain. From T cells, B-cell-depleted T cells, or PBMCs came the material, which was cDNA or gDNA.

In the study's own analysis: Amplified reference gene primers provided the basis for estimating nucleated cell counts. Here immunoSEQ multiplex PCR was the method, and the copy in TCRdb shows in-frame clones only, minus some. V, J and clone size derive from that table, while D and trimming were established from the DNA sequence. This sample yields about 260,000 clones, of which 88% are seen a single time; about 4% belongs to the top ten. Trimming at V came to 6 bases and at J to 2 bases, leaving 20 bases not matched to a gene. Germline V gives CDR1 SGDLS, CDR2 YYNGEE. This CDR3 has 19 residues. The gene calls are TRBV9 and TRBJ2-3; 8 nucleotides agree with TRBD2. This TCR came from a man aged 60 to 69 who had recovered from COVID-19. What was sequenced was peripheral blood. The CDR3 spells CASNPAGAGGRFLTDTQYF. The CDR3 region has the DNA TGTGCCAGCAACCCTGCGGGGGCGGGGGGACGATTCCTCACAGATACGCAGTATTTT.